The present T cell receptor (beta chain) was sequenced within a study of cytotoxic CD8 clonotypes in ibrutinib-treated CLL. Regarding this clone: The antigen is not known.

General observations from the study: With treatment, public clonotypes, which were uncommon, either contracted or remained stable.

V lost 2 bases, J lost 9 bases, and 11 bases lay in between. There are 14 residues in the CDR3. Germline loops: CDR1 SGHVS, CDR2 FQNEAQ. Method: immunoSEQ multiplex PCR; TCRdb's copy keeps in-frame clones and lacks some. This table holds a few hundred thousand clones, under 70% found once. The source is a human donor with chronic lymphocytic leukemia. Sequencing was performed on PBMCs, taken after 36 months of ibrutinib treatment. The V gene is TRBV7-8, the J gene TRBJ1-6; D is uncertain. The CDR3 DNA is TGTGCCAGCAGCTTAATACGTGAGGCTTCACCCCTCCACTTT. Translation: CASSLIREASPLHF.